Listed below are T cell receptor beta chains from one sample, sequenced in a study of blood T cell repertoires in COVID-19. Method: immunoSEQ multiplex PCR; TCRdb's copy keeps in-frame clones and lacks some. The data contain around 300,000 clones, roughly 86% of them singletons. The sample was PBMCs or T cells enriched from blood (not recorded which). All receptors derive from a woman aged 55-69 years who had recovered from COVID-19. The CDR3 runs from the conserved cysteine through the conserved F or W. The order of the fields is V gene, clone size, J gene, D gene, CDR3 DNA, CDR3 protein. A D gene is named only where the DNA matches it firmly. Clone size is not always given. Where it is, it says once, few, many or a class for expanded clones.

TRBV10-3	-	TRBJ2-1	-	TGTGCCATCAGTGATGTCTCCCAGGTTGCTAAAGAGCAGTTCTTC	CAISDVSQVAKEQFF
TRBV3-1/TRBV3-2	-	TRBJ2-2	TRBD2	TGTGCCAGCAGCCAAGATACTCCTAGCGGTTACACCGGGGAGCTGTTTTTT	CASSQDTPSGYTGELFF
TRBV3-1/TRBV3-2	-	TRBJ2-7	TRBD2	TGTGCCAGCAGCCAAGAAGGACTAGGAGTCTACGAGCAGTACTTC	CASSQEGLGVYEQYF
TRBV5-1	-	TRBJ2-3	-	TGCGCCAGCAGCTCAGAGGTCGGGCGGGGCACTAGCACAGATACGCAGTATTTT	CASSSEVGRGTSTDTQYF
TRBV7-2	-	TRBJ2-5	-	TGTGCCAGCAGCTTTATCGGACTGGTCCAAGAGACCCAGTACTTC	CASSFIGLVQETQYF
TRBV30	-	TRBJ1-2	TRBD1	TGTGCCTGGAGAAGGACAGGGTTGGAGAAATTTGACGGCTACACCTTC	CAWRRTGLEKFDGYTF
TRBV7-7	-	TRBJ2-1	TRBD1	TGTGCTAGCAGCTTAAGAACAGGGGACTACAATGAGCAGTTCTTC	CASSLRTGDYNEQFF
TRBV3-1/TRBV3-2	-	TRBJ2-6	TRBD1	TGTGCCAGCAGCTCTATAAGCCTCGGGGACAGAGACTCTGGGGCCAACGTCCTGACTTTC	CASSSISLGDRDSGANVLTF
TRBV9	-	TRBJ2-1	-	TGTGCCAGCAGCGCCCGGGACTTTAATGAGCAGTTCTTC	CASSARDFNEQFF
TRBV5-5	-	TRBJ1-4	-	TGTGCCAGCAGCTTGGCCGGGGGGAGACTGTTTTTT	CASSLAGGRLFF
TRBV2	few	TRBJ2-7	TRBD2	TGTGCCAGCAGTGAAAGCCGGACTAGCGGGAGACGCGAGCAGTACTTC	CASSESRTSGRREQYF
TRBV7-3	-	TRBJ2-3	TRBD2	TGTGCCAGCAGCTTTAGCGGGGGGGCAATAGATACGCAGTATTTT	CASSFSGGAIDTQYF
TRBV5-4	-	TRBJ1-5	-	TGTGCCAGCAGCTTGGGAGGAAGCAATCAGCCCCAGCATTTT	CASSLGGSNQPQHF
TRBV11-1	few	TRBJ1-2	-	TGTGCCAGCAGCTTACGCTTGCTGTTGGAGGGCTACACCTTC	CASSLRLLLEGYTF
TRBV27	-	TRBJ1-1	-	TGTGCCAGCAGTCCCCATGGGGGCGGTGAAGCTTTCTTT	CASSPHGGGEAFF